Listed below are T cell receptor beta chains from one sample, sequenced in a study of cytomegalovirus exposure and HLA in healthy donors. Here immunoSEQ multiplex PCR was the method, and the copy in TCRdb shows in-frame clones only, minus some. The sample gives roughly 68,000 clones, roughly 80% of which show up once; roughly 5.1% is in the top ten. The sequenced material came from PBMCs. These receptors originate from a male donor in good health and CMV-seropositive. CDR3s include the opening cysteine and the closing phenylalanine or tryptophan. Each record gives: D gene, clone size, V gene, J gene, CDR3 DNA, CDR3 protein. A D gene is named only where the DNA matches it firmly. Clone size is shown for a subset of rows, as once, few, many or a class of expanded clone.

D gene: -
clone size: -
V gene: TRBV5-4
J gene: TRBJ2-7
CDR3 DNA: TGTGCCAGCAACTTGGGGTCTCAGGGCCGATACGAGCAGTACTTC
CDR3 protein: CASNLGSQGRYEQYF

D gene: TRBD1
clone size: few
V gene: TRBV6-5
J gene: TRBJ1-2
CDR3 DNA: TGTGCCAGCAGTCGAGACAGGGGAGACTATGGCTACACCTTC
CDR3 protein: CASSRDRGDYGYTF

D gene: -
clone size: few
V gene: TRBV12-2
J gene: TRBJ1-1
CDR3 DNA: TGTGCAAGTCGCTTAGGGGAGCGGGACAGGCCCTTCGGAAACACTGAAGCTTTCTTT
CDR3 protein: CASRLGERDRPFGNTEAFF

D gene: TRBD1
clone size: once
V gene: TRBV27
J gene: TRBJ1-5
CDR3 DNA: TGTGCCAGCAGTTTGGGACAGGGGAGCAATCAGCCCCAGCATTTT
CDR3 protein: CASSLGQGSNQPQHF

D gene: -
clone size: -
V gene: TRBV4-3
J gene: TRBJ1-1
CDR3 DNA: TGCGCCAGCAGCCGCTACGGGACAACGAACACTGAAGCTTTCTTT
CDR3 protein: CASSRYGTTNTEAFF

D gene: -
clone size: -
V gene: TRBV19
J gene: TRBJ1-2
CDR3 DNA: TGTGCCAGTAGTATATCTCAGGGTAACTATGGCTACACCTTC
CDR3 protein: CASSISQGNYGYTF

D gene: TRBD2
clone size: -
V gene: TRBV6-1
J gene: TRBJ2-7
CDR3 DNA: TGTGCCACCTCGACTAGCGGGGCCTACGAGCAGTACTTC
CDR3 protein: CATSTSGAYEQYF

D gene: -
clone size: -
V gene: TRBV9
J gene: TRBJ1-1
CDR3 DNA: TGTGCCAGCAGCGTAGGGGGCCTTACAGATTCATACGATGAAGCTTTCTTT
CDR3 protein: CASSVGGLTDSYDEAFF

D gene: TRBD2
clone size: -
V gene: TRBV7-9
J gene: TRBJ2-3
CDR3 DNA: TGTGCCAGCAGCTTCAGCTCTGAGCGGGGGGGTGCAGATACGCAGTATTTT
CDR3 protein: CASSFSSERGGADTQYF

D gene: TRBD2
clone size: -
V gene: TRBV6-5
J gene: TRBJ2-1
CDR3 DNA: TGTGCCACCACCCCGCTAGCGGGGTACAATGAGCAGTTCTTC
CDR3 protein: CATTPLAGYNEQFF

D gene: -
clone size: once
V gene: TRBV30
J gene: TRBJ1-2
CDR3 DNA: TGTGCCTGGAGTGTACTCGGTGCTAACTATGGCTACACCTTC
CDR3 protein: CAWSVLGANYGYTF

D gene: TRBD1
clone size: once
V gene: TRBV23-1
J gene: TRBJ1-2
CDR3 DNA: TGCGCCAGCAGTCTAAGGGACAGGGGTAACTATGGCTACACCTTC
CDR3 protein: CASSLRDRGNYGYTF

D gene: -
clone size: -
V gene: TRBV5-6
J gene: TRBJ1-1
CDR3 DNA: TGTGCCAGCACCTACGGGGGGATGAACACTGAAGCTTTCTTT
CDR3 protein: CASTYGGMNTEAFF

D gene: TRBD1
clone size: -
V gene: TRBV7-9
J gene: TRBJ2-1
CDR3 DNA: TGTGCCAGCAGCTTAGACAGGGGAACCTACAATGAGCAGTTCTTC
CDR3 protein: CASSLDRGTYNEQFF

D gene: -
clone size: -
V gene: TRBV6-6
J gene: TRBJ2-1
CDR3 DNA: TGTGCCAGCAGTTATGAGTCGGGAAGCTACAATGAGCAGTTCTTC
CDR3 protein: CASSYESGSYNEQFF